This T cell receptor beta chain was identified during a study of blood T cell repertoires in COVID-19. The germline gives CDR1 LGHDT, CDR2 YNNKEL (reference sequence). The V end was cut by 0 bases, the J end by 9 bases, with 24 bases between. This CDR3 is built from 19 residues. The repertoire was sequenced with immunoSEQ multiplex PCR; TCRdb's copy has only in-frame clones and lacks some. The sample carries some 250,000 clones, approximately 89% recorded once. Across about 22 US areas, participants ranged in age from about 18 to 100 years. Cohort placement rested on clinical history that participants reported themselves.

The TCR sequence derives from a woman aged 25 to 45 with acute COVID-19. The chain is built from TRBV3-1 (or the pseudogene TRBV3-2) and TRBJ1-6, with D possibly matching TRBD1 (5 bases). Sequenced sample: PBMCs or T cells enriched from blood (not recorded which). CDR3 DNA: TGTGCCAGCAGCCAAGAACGGACATGGCCTTATTTTTCCGTTTCACCCCTCCACTTT. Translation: CASSQERTWPYFSVSPLHF.